The 8 T cell receptor beta chains in this list originate from one sample, sequenced in a study of beta chain features in type 1 diabetes. What was sequenced were expressed TCRB transcripts, since all of the isolated RNA had been reverse transcribed. Here immunoSEQ multiplex PCR was the method, and the copy in TCRdb shows in-frame clones only, minus some. There are 450,000 to 600,000 clones in the sample; approximately 30% occur only once, and about 0.06% lies in the top ten. Material for sequencing was naive CD4+ T cells from blood. The receptors were gathered from a man younger than 35 in good health.

Only a few counts were recorded for this clone. This sample includes further DNA sequences coding for the same CDR3. The chain uses TRBV30 and TRBJ2-7; D is uncertain. Deletions cut 0 bases from V and 3 bases from J, with 9 bases between. Per the germline V gene, CDR1 is GTSNPN and CDR2 is SVGIG (reference sequence). The CDR3 has 13 amino acids. Here the CDR3 DNA reads TGTGCCTGGAGTGTGGGAAGGAGCTACGAGCAGTACTTC. Protein sequence: CAWSVGRSYEQYF.

This rearrangement joins TRBV28 to TRBJ2-6, with a possible D match to TRBD2 (6 bases). The CDR3 extends over 16 amino acids. Germline CDR1 and CDR2: MDHEN and SYDVKM. Trimming shortened V by 3 bases and J by 1 base, and 10 bases separated the two germline ends. The CDR3 reads CASSLRDSSGANVLTF. The CDR3 nucleotides are TGTGCCAGCAGTTTGCGGGATTCATCTGGGGCCAACGTCCTGACTTTC. The variable domain in full, with the rest retrieved from reference TRBV28 and TRBJ2-6, is DVKVTQSSRYLVKRTGEKVFLECVQDMDHENMFWYRQDPGLGLRLIYFSYDVKMKEKGDIPEGYSVSREKKERFSLILESASTNQTSMYLCASSLRDSSGANVLTFGAGSRLTVL.

This clone was detected only a few times. The chain recombines TRBV9 with TRBJ2-7; 14 positions match TRBD2. V was pared by 0 bases and J by 4 bases, with 3 bases of the junction left unmatched. The CDR3 consists of 16 residues. Germline loops: CDR1 SGDLS, CDR2 YYNGEE. CDR3 residues: CASSVGLAGGPYEQYF. The DNA for the CDR3 is TGTGCCAGCAGCGTAGGACTAGCGGGAGGGCCGTACGAGCAGTACTTC.

This clone was seen only a few times. The rearrangement links TRBV10-3 to TRBJ2-3; D gene uncertain. CDR1 is ENHRY, CDR2 SYGVKD, per germline. Trimming removed 1 base from V and 6 bases from J, with 2 bases in between. The CDR3 covers 11 residues. The CDR3 here is CAISEWDTQYF. In DNA, the CDR3 is TGTGCCATCAGTGAGTGGGATACGCAGTATTTT.

This clone turned up a few times. The chain is built from TRBV28 and TRBJ2-5; TRBD2 aligns across 7 bases. Per germline, CDR1 MDHEN and CDR2 SYDVKM. V was pared by 8 bases and J by 4 bases, with 16 bases of the junction left unmatched. This CDR3 is built from 16 residues. For the CDR3, the DNA is TGTGCCAGCCCCTACCCTCCGCGGGAGTCTCGAGAGACCCAGTACTTC. This codes for CASPYPPRESRETQYF.

This clone was seen a few times. The rearrangement uses TRBV7-9 and TRBJ1-1; D is uncertain. V lost 5 bases and J lost 0, with 13 bases in between. This CDR3 contains 15 residues. Germline V CDR1 and CDR2: SEHNR, FQNEAQ (reference sequence). The CDR3 sequence is CASSVDGTMNTEAFF. For the CDR3, the DNA is TGTGCCAGCAGCGTGGACGGAACAATGAACACTGAAGCTTTCTTT.

The chain employs TRBV12-5 and TRBJ2-1; no clear D. Germline V lookup: CDR1 LGHNT, CDR2 FRNRAP. The CDR3 runs to 13 residues. The ends were cut back, 2 bases at V and 13 bases at J, with 15 bases in the middle. The CDR3 DNA reads as TGTGCTAGTGGTTTGCGGGTTCTACCCCCACAGTTCTTC. Amino acids: CASGLRVLPPQFF.

J is TRBJ2-1 and V is TRBV4-3; perhaps TRBD1 as D (6 bases). The CDR3 runs to 14 residues. Trimming pared 0 bases from V and 6 bases from J, leaving 9 bases between. Germline CDR1 reads LGHNA; CDR2 reads YSLEER. CDR3 DNA sequence: TGCGCCAGCAGCCAAGACAGGGGCCGCAATGAGCAGTTCTTC. Protein sequence: CASSQDRGRNEQFF.